The 28 T cell receptor beta chains below were found in one sample sequenced in a study of T cell repertoires in cytomegalovirus infection. MiXCR, run by TCRdb on the reads, gives a single entry per CDR3 protein. The sample includes approximately 490,000 distinct CDR3 sequences, approximately 10% of them seen just once. Sequenced: PBMCs. These TCRs come from a human donor in good health (CMV status not recorded). Some clones in this sample may be carry-over from other donors' samples.

This clonotype was seen many times. The chain combines TRBV7-9 with TRBJ2-7, with D perhaps being TRBD1 or TRBD2 (5 bases each). Germline V gene sequence: CDR1 SEHNR, CDR2 FQNEAQ (reference sequence). This CDR3 is built from 14 residues. The germline V and J ends were trimmed by 4 bases and 2 bases, with 12 bases remaining between them. The CDR3 DNA reads as TGTGCCAGCAGCTCCGGGACCGGGACCTACGAGCAGTACTTC. Translating gives CASSSGTGTYEQYF.

The chain combines TRBV5-1 with TRBJ1-4; 11 nucleotides align to TRBD1. CDR1 and CDR2 from the germline V gene are SGHRS and YFSETQ. The V segment lost 4 bases and the J segment 4 bases; nucleotides outside the gene matches: 6. The CDR3 loop spans 16 amino acids. CDR3 sequence (DNA): TGCGCCAGCAGCGCGGACAGGGGGCAAAATAATGAAAAACTGTTTTTT. It codes for CASSADRGQNNEKLFF.

This clonotype has a count of ten or more. CDR3 coding DNA: TGTGCCAGCAGTGAAGGGTGGGGGGGTGAGATGAACACTGAAGCTTTCTTT. Translating it yields CASSEGWGGEMNTEAFF. The chain has TRBV2 and TRBJ1-1; possible D gene TRBD1, 5 bases. V lost 1 base, J lost 0 bases, and 15 bases lay in between. Germline V CDR1 and CDR2: SNHLY, FYNNEI. The CDR3 contains 17 residues.

This clonotype showed up many times. The V call is TRBV11-1, the J call TRBJ1-1; the match to TRBD1 covers 9 bases. The germline V gene encodes CDR1 SGHAT and CDR2 FQDESV (reference sequence). V lost 5 bases, J lost 3 bases, and 4 bases stayed unmatched. The CDR3 totals 14 residues. The CDR3 region has the DNA TGTGCCAGCAGCCGCGACAGGGGGGACACTGAAGCTTTCTTT. This codes for CASSRDRGDTEAFF.

This clonotype has only a few counts. The V call is TRBV2, the J call TRBJ1-1, with 8 bases fitting TRBD1. The J segment lost 5 bases and the V segment lost 7 bases, leaving 6 bases of the junction unmatched. This CDR3 spans 13 amino acids. Germline CDR1 SNHLY, CDR2 FYNNEI. The CDR3 sequence is CASTGGGRTEAFF. In DNA form, the CDR3 reads TGTGCCAGCACAGGGGGCGGGAGGACTGAAGCTTTCTTT.

This clonotype was counted ten times or more. This rearrangement joins TRBV4-2 to TRBJ1-1; D call uncertain. The CDR3 has 15 residues. V was pared by 5 bases and J by 0 bases, with 13 bases between. Germline V gene data show CDR1 as LGHNA and CDR2 as YNFKEQ. This CDR3 reads CASSAAVDLNTEAFF. CDR3 nucleotide sequence: TGTGCCAGCAGCGCCGCCGTGGATCTGAACACTGAAGCTTTCTTT.

This clonotype was counted between two and nine times. J is TRBJ2-5 and V is TRBV20-1, with D possibly being TRBD1 (6 bases). This CDR3 has 15 residues. Germline CDR1 DFQATT, CDR2 SNEGSKA (reference sequence). V was cut by 2 bases and J by 1 base, with 14 bases left in between. Written as DNA, the CDR3 is TGCAGTGCTAGAACCCCGCAGGGGATCCAAGAGACCCAGTACTTC. It is translated as CSARTPQGIQETQYF.

The V call is TRBV2, the J call TRBJ1-1; no clear D. The CDR3 totals 14 residues. Germline CDR1 and CDR2: SNHLY and FYNNEI. V shed 6 bases and J shed 4 bases, with 15 bases lying between them. CDR3 sequence: CASSSDIGSTEAFF. CDR3 sequence (DNA): TGTGCCAGCAGCTCCGACATCGGGAGCACTGAAGCTTTCTTT.

This clonotype was seen a few times. The V and J genes are TRBV5-1 and TRBJ2-5, with 12 bases fitting TRBD1. Germline V CDR1 and CDR2: SGHRS, YFSETQ. V lost 4 bases to trimming and J lost 5 bases; unmatched junction nucleotides: 12. The CDR3 consists of 17 residues. The CDR3 protein is CASSSGTGGLGEETQYF. The CDR3 DNA reads as TGCGCCAGCAGCAGCGGGACAGGGGGCCTGGGGGAGGAGACCCAGTACTTC.

This clonotype was found many times. The chain recombines TRBV12-3 or TRBV12-4 with TRBJ1-1; D possibly corresponds to TRBD1 (5 bases). V was pared by 3 bases and J by 6 bases, with 20 bases between. There are 16 residues in the CDR3. In DNA form, the CDR3 reads TGTGCCAGCAGTTTGAGCGCAGGGAAGCTTTTTTCTGAAGCTTTCTTT. Amino acid sequence: CASSLSAGKLFSEAFF.

This clonotype was observed a handful of times. The chain couples TRBV27 to TRBJ1-2; D is unresolved. Deletions cut 5 bases from V and 4 bases from J, with 11 bases between. The germline CDR1 and CDR2 sequences are MNHEY and SMNVEV (reference sequence). The CDR3 consists of 13 residues. The CDR3 bases are TGTGCCAGCAGTCCCCTAGTTGCCTATGGCTACACCTTC. It codes for CASSPLVAYGYTF.

This sequence joins TRBV2 and TRBJ2-2, with 10 bases aligning to TRBD1. CDR3 length: 15 residues. Germline trimming cut 8 bases from V and 4 bases from J; bases unmatched to any gene: 7. Germline CDR1 is SNHLY and CDR2 is FYNNEI. DNA of the CDR3: TGTGCCAGCCGTAGGGGACAGGGGTCCACCGGGGAGCTGTTTTTT. Translated: CASRRGQGSTGELFF.

In this sample, this clonotype turned up many times. This chain connects TRBV20-1 to TRBJ2-3, with 7 bases lining up with TRBD2. The trim removed 0 bases at V and 6 bases at J, leaving 15 bases unmatched. Germline V gene data show CDR1 as DFQATT and CDR2 as SNEGSKA (reference sequence). This CDR3 region has 17 residues. The CDR3 coding sequence is TGCAGTGCTAGAGATCGGTTTAGCGGGCACAGAGAGGATACGCAGTATTTT. This encodes CSARDRFSGHREDTQYF.

This clonotype was counted ten times or more. This chain joins TRBV14 and TRBJ2-7, with D perhaps given as TRBD1 or TRBD2 (5 bases each). The CDR3 runs 16 residues. The V end lost 5 bases, the J end lost 5 bases, and 22 bases lay between the germline ends. Germline lookup yields CDR1 SGHDN and CDR2 FVKESK. CDR3 protein: CASSRWFGKTADEQYF. The CDR3 DNA is TGTGCCAGCAGCAGGTGGTTCGGGAAGACAGCCGACGAGCAGTACTTC.

This clonotype was observed at least ten times. The rearrangement joins TRBV5-8 to TRBJ1-3; unclear D gene. V dropped 3 bases and J dropped 0 bases, with 16 bases sitting between them. The length of the CDR3 is 17 residues. Germline CDR1 is SGHTS and CDR2 is YDEGEE. In DNA, the CDR3 is TGTGCCAGCAGCTCAACATCGACGGCTACCTCTGGAAACACCATATATTTT. Protein product: CASSSTSTATSGNTIYF.

As concerns this clonotype: A much larger clonotype is one base distant, so this may be a read error. The chain couples TRBV19 to TRBJ2-5, with unresolved D. Trimming left V 6 bases short and J 5 bases short, with 16 bases between. Germline V gives CDR1 LNHDA, CDR2 SQIVND (reference sequence). The length of the CDR3 is 14 residues. The CDR3 spells CASSGFADLETQYF. The CDR3 coding sequence is TGTGCCAGTAGCGGATTCGCTGATTTGGAGACCCAGTACTTC.

This clonotype was recorded a few times. The J gene is TRBJ2-7, the V gene TRBV6-1; D is tentatively TRBD1 or TRBD2 (5 bases each). Trimming left V 4 bases short and J 3 bases short, with 13 bases between. From germline, CDR1 is MNHNS and CDR2 SASEGT. The length of the CDR3 is 14 residues. The CDR3: CASSGGIGDYEQYF. CDR3 DNA sequence: TGTGCCAGCAGTGGGGGGATTGGTGACTACGAGCAGTACTTC.

This clonotype was detected a few times. The J gene is TRBJ2-7, the V gene TRBV5-4, with TRBD1 matching 9 bases. This CDR3 region has 15 residues. V dropped 5 bases and J dropped 0; count of bases not matched to a gene: 6. Per germline, CDR1 SGHNT and CDR2 YYREEE (reference sequence). The chain's CDR3 is CASRMGQGISYEQYF. Here the CDR3 DNA reads TGTGCCAGCAGGATGGGACAGGGAATCTCCTACGAGCAGTACTTC.

There are many counts of this clonotype. CDR3 nucleotide sequence: TGTGCCAGCAGTGGGACAGCTAACTATGGCTACACCTTC. Translation: CASSGTANYGYTF. The chain couples TRBV7-9 to TRBJ1-2; TRBD1 agrees at 7 bases. V lost 6 bases, J lost 0 bases, and 1 base stayed unmatched. This CDR3 region has 13 residues. Germline CDR1 reads SEHNR; CDR2 reads FQNEAQ (reference sequence).

Many counts were recorded for this clonotype. The rearrangement links TRBV4-2 to TRBJ1-1, with D perhaps TRBD1 (5 bases). The V gene's germline CDR1 is LGHNA and CDR2 YNFKEQ. The CDR3 contains 14 residues. Trimming shortened V by 5 bases and J by 0 bases, and 10 bases separated the two germline ends. The CDR3 DNA reads as TGTGCCAGCAGCGGACGACAGATGAACACTGAAGCTTTCTTT. Amino acid sequence: CASSGRQMNTEAFF.

This clonotype occurred many times. The chain employs TRBV4-1 and TRBJ2-3, with 10 bases fitting TRBD1. Trimming removed 0 bases from V and 0 bases from J; junction bases left unmatched: 3. CDR3 length equals 17 residues. The germline V gene encodes CDR1 MGHRA and CDR2 YSYEKL. The CDR3 region has the DNA TGCGCCAGCAGCCAAGATGGGACAGGGGCTAGCACAGATACGCAGTATTTT. Its translation is CASSQDGTGASTDTQYF.

The gene calls are TRBV27 and TRBJ2-2; D uncertain. Germline V lookup: CDR1 MNHEY, CDR2 SMNVEV (reference sequence). CDR3 size: 16 residues. Trimming removed 0 bases from V and 2 bases from J, with 10 bases in between. CDR3 coding DNA: TGTGCCAGCAGTTTATCGGCGTCATCTAACACCGGGGAGCTGTTTTTT. Translating it yields CASSLSASSNTGELFF.

This clonotype was counted at least ten times. The J gene is TRBJ2-6, the V gene TRBV11-2; the D is unclear. Germline CDR1 SGHAT, CDR2 FQNNGV. Trimming shortened V by 0 bases and J by 4 bases, and 13 bases separated the two germline ends. The CDR3 is 17 amino acids. This CDR3 is CASSLDQSQVGANVLTF. DNA for the CDR3: TGTGCCAGCAGCTTAGATCAGTCCCAAGTCGGGGCCAACGTCCTGACTTTC.

The sample holds many counts of this clonotype. This chain connects TRBV7-2 to TRBJ2-7, with 9 bases fitting TRBD2. V gave up 5 bases and J gave up 5 bases; unmatched junction bases: 16. Germline V gene sequence: CDR1 SGHTA, CDR2 FQGNSA. The CDR3 is 17 residues long. CDR3 coding DNA: TGTGCCAGCAGCCCCGGCCTTAGTAGCGGGAGATTGCACGAGCAGTACTTC. This codes for CASSPGLSSGRLHEQYF.

This clonotype was counted ten times or more. The V call is TRBV5-6, the J call TRBJ2-5, with D unresolved. Trimming shortened V by 2 bases and J by 4 bases, and 12 bases separated the two germline ends. The CDR3 consists of 14 residues. The germline V gene has CDR1 SGHDT and CDR2 YYEEEE. The CDR3 DNA follows: TGTGCCAGCAGCTTTATTATGAGTGGAGAGACCCAGTACTTC. It translates to CASSFIMSGETQYF.

The gene calls are TRBV2 and TRBJ1-1, with a possible D match to TRBD1 (5 bases). V lost 7 bases to trimming and J lost 1 base, with 13 bases between them. The CDR3 is 14 residues long. The germline CDR1 and CDR2 sequences are SNHLY and FYNNEI. The CDR3 DNA sequence: TGTGCCAGCATGGGGGATTCGGGGAACACTGAAGCTTTCTTT. Protein product: CASMGDSGNTEAFF.

This clonotype was recorded a few times. CDR3 residues: CASSPGLAGRVYNEQFF. The CDR3 DNA reads as TGTGCCAGCAGTCCCGGACTAGCGGGGAGGGTCTACAATGAGCAGTTCTTC. The V and J genes are TRBV28 and TRBJ2-1; TRBD2 agrees at 12 bases. The junction had 8 bases not matched to a gene; V was cut back by 5 bases and J by 3 bases. Looked up from germline, CDR1 is MDHEN and CDR2 is SYDVKM. CDR3 length: 17 amino acids.

The chain links TRBV29-1 to TRBJ1-3; no firm D call. The CDR3 runs 11 residues. Trimming pared 6 bases from V and 3 bases from J, leaving 6 bases between. CDR1 SQVTM and CDR2 ANQGSEA come from the germline V gene. The CDR3 DNA sequence: TGCAGCGTCCCAAGTGGAAACACCATATATTTT. This codes for CSVPSGNTIYF.